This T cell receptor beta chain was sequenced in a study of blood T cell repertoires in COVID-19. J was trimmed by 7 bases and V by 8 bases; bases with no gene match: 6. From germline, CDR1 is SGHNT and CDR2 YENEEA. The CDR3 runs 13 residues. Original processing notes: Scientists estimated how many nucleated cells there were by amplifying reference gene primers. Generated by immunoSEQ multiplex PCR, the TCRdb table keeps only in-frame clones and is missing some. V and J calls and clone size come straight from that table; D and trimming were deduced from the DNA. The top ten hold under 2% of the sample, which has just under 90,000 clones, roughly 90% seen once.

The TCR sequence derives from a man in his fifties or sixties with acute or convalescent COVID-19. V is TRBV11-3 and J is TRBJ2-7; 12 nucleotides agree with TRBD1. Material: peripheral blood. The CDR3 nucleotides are TGTGCCAGCCGGGACAGGGGGCTGGGGGAGCAGTACTTC. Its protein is CASRDRGLGEQYF.